This T cell receptor (beta chain) was found in a study of blood T cell repertoires in COVID-19. Across the whole study: PBMCs, B-cell-depleted T cells, or T cells provided the cDNA or gDNA that made up the material.

CDR3 length: 15 amino acids. The germline V gene encodes CDR1 MNHNY and CDR2 SVGAGI (reference sequence). The trim removed 2 bases at V and 4 bases at J, leaving 5 bases unmatched. Seattle enrolled patients during active infection and tracked them longitudinally. How the authors handled the data: Amplifying reference gene primers gave estimates of nucleated cell counts. Profiling relied on immunoSEQ multiplex PCR, and the TCRdb table lists in-frame clones only, not all of them. D and trimming come from the DNA, and the V and J calls and clone size come from that table. The table includes about 420,000 clones, over 85% detected once.

The TCR comes from a man aged 18 to 29 with COVID-19, enrolled during active disease. The source material was peripheral blood. The genes are TRBV6-6 and TRBJ2-1, with 7 bases aligning to TRBD2. The CDR3 coding sequence is TGTGCCAGCAGTTACGCGAGGGAGGGGTACAATGAGCAGTTCTTC. The encoded protein is CASSYAREGYNEQFF.